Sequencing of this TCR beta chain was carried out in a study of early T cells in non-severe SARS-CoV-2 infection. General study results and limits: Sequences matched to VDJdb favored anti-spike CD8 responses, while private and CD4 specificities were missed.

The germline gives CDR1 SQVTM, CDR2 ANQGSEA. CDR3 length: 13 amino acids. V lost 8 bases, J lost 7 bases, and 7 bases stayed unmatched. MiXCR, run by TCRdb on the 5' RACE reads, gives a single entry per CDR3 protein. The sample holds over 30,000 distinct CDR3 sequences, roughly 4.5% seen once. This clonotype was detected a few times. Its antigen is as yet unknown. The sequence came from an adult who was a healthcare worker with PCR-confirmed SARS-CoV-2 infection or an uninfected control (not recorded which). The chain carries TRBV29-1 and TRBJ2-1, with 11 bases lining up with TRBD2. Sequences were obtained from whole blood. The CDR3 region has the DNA TGCAGCCTTAGCGGGGGGGCCGGTAATGAGCAGTTCTTC. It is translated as CSLSGGAGNEQFF.